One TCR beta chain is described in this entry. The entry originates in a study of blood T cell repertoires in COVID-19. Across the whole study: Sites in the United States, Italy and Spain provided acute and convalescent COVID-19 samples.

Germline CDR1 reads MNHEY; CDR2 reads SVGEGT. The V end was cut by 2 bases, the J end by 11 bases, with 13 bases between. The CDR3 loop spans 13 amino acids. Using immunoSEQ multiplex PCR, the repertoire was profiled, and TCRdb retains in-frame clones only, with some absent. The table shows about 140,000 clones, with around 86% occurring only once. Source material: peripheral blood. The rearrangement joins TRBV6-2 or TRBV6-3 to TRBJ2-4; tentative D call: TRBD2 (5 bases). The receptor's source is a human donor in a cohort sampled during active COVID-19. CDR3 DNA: TGTGCCAGCAGTTACGCGGGCTCGATCGTTCAGTACTTC. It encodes CASSYAGSIVQYF.